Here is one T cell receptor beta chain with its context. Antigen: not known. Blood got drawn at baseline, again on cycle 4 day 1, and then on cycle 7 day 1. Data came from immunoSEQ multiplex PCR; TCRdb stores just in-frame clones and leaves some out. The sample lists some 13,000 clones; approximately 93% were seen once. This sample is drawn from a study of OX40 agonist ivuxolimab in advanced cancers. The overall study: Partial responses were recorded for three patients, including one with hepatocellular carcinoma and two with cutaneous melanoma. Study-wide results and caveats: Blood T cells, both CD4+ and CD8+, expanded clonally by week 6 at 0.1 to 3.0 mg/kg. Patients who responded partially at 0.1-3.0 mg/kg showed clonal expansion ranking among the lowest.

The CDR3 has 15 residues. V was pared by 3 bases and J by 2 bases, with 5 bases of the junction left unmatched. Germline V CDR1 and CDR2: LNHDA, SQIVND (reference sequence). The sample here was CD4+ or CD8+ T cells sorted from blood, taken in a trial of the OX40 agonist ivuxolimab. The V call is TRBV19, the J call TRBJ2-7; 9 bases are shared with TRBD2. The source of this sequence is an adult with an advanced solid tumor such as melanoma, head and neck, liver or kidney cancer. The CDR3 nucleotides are TGTGCCAGTAGTATGGGTAGCGGGAGAACCTACGAGCAGTACTTC. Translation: CASSMGSGRTYEQYF.